These 17 T cell receptor beta chains share one sample of origin, sequenced in a study of regulatory T cells in long-lasting Graves disease (dated by TCRdb to about 2021). The protocol used for the library was multiplex PCR. The sequencing machine was an Illumina HiSeq 4000. iRepertoire HTBI primers and Arm-PCR amplification of CDR3 regions were used to construct TCR beta libraries. Starting from the raw public reads, TCRdb applied fastp trimming at Q25, assembled clones with MiXCR and retained in-frame beta chains. Each entry merges the rows of one CDR3 protein and shows their most common DNA and genes. Present in this sample are 650,000 to 700,000 distinct CDR3 sequences, about 32% of which were seen just once. 42% of the sample is held by the ten biggest clonotypes. This specimen's time point label, interpreted: persistent/refractory GD, antithyroid drugs over 5 years with positive TRAb. RNA was extracted from PBMCs in TRIzol for both TCR sequencing and RNA sequencing.

Source: peripheral blood mononuclear cells (PBMCs), taken when the disease was refractory, from a patient treated with antithyroid drugs. The receptors derive from a female donor with Graves disease.

This rearrangement joins TRBV20-1 to TRBJ2-7; 10 nucleotides agree with TRBD2. Germline lookup yields CDR1 DFQATT and CDR2 SNEGSKA (reference sequence). This CDR3 is built from 15 residues. V was pared by 2 bases and J by 3 bases, with 7 bases of the junction left unmatched. This chain's CDR3 is CSARIGSSGSYEQYF. The CDR3 DNA reads as TGCAGTGCTAGAATTGGCTCTAGCGGGAGCTACGAGCAGTACTTC.

A few counts support this clonotype. The rearrangement links TRBV11-2 to TRBJ2-3; D may correspond to TRBD1 or TRBD2 (7 bases each). Trimming took off 4 bases at V and 3 bases at J, with 17 bases between the two ends. The CDR3 is made up of 16 amino acids. Germline V CDR1 and CDR2: SGHAT, FQNNGV. This CDR3 reads CASSSLTGRGTDTQYF. The DNA for the CDR3 is TGTGCCAGCAGCTCCCTGACAGGGAGGGGGACAGATACGCAGTATTTT.

This clonotype was observed a few times. V gene TRBV6-5 combines with J gene TRBJ2-3; 9 nucleotides match TRBD2. The germline CDR1 and CDR2 sequences are MNHEY and SVGAGI. CDR3 length: 17 residues. Losses at the gene ends were 0 bases for V and 2 bases for J; bases not matched to a gene: 6. In nucleotides, the CDR3 is TGTGCCAGCAGTTACTCTGTCAGCGGGAGGCCCACAGATACGCAGTATTTT. Amino acid sequence: CASSYSVSGRPTDTQYF.

The chain employs TRBV7-2 and TRBJ1-1; D perhaps matches TRBD1 (5 bases). Germline values: CDR1 SGHTA, CDR2 FQGNSA. V shed 5 bases and J shed 0 bases, with 16 bases lying between them. This CDR3 region has 16 residues. CDR3 in amino acids: CASSPGWRGLNTEAFF. CDR3 nucleotide sequence: TGTGCCAGCAGCCCTGGGTGGAGGGGATTGAACACTGAAGCTTTCTTT.

A note on this clonotype: A far larger clone is one nucleotide away, so this likely arose from a read error. The missing conserved phenylalanine or tryptophan at the end of this CDR3 makes a read error likely. The rearrangement uses TRBV7-3 and TRBJ1-5, with a weak D call TRBD1 (5 bases). Trimming shortened V by 6 bases and J by 3 bases, and 15 bases separated the two germline ends. From germline, CDR1 is SGHTA and CDR2 FQGTGA. The CDR3 is made up of 15 amino acids. CDR3 nucleotides: TGTGCCAGCAGTTTACCGGAGGGGATCAATCAGCCCCAGCATTCT. This codes for CASSLPEGINQPQHS.

This clonotype was observed a handful of times. The chain combines TRBV20-1 with TRBJ2-7; 9 bases are a match to TRBD2. The trim removed 4 bases at V and 3 bases at J, leaving 7 bases unmatched. CDR1 DFQATT and CDR2 SNEGSKA come from the germline V gene (reference sequence). The CDR3 is 14 amino acids. CDR3 region: CSAKSPTSGYEQYF. CDR3 bases: TGCAGTGCTAAATCCCCGACTAGCGGCTACGAGCAGTACTTC.

The genes are TRBV27 and TRBJ2-7, with 9 bases fitting TRBD2. With 3 bases clipped from V and 4 bases from J, the junction kept 7 bases outside the gene matches. This CDR3 spans 15 amino acids. Germline-derived CDR1 and CDR2 are MNHEY and SMNVEV (reference sequence). The CDR3 loop reads CASSFAAGGEYEQYF. The CDR3 coding sequence is TGTGCCAGCAGTTTTGCGGCGGGAGGGGAATACGAGCAGTACTTC.

The V gene is TRBV30, the J gene TRBJ2-7; 9 nucleotides line up with TRBD1. The V gene's germline CDR1 is GTSNPN and CDR2 SVGIG (reference sequence). The CDR3 extends over 15 amino acids. The V and J ends lost 3 bases and 3 bases, in that order; junction bases with no gene match: 9. This chain's CDR3 is CAWRADRGIFYEQYF. CDR3 nucleotide sequence: TGTGCCTGGAGAGCTGACAGGGGGATATTCTACGAGCAGTACTTC.

This clonotype was counted only a few times. The chain uses TRBV2 and TRBJ2-1; 9 bases agree with TRBD2. Unmatched junction bases numbered 8, after V lost 5 bases and J lost 3 bases. The germline gives CDR1 SNHLY, CDR2 FYNNEI. CDR3 length equals 16 residues. CDR3 sequence: CASSPAGTSFYNEQFF. In DNA form, the CDR3 reads TGTGCCAGCAGTCCGGCCGGGACTAGCTTCTACAATGAGCAGTTCTTC.

This clonotype has a count of ten or more. The rearrangement uses TRBV28 and TRBJ1-2; D is undetermined. V lost 1 base to trimming and J lost 6 bases, with 15 bases between them. Germline assignment: CDR1 MDHEN and CDR2 SYDVKM. The CDR3 spans 15 residues. The chain's CDR3 is CASSLFRTVANGYTF. CDR3 nucleotide sequence: TGTGCCAGCAGTTTATTCAGGACGGTCGCTAATGGCTACACCTTC.

This chain links TRBV3-1 with TRBJ2-3, with TRBD1 as a possible D gene (5 bases). Germline CDR1 and CDR2: LGHDT and YNNKEL (reference sequence). This CDR3 is built from 14 residues. V lost 1 base and J 2 bases, leaving 7 bases between the germline ends. Written as DNA, the CDR3 is TGTGCCAGCAGCCAAGGGACAAACACAGATACGCAGTATTTT. Its translation is CASSQGTNTDTQYF.

This sequence joins TRBV11-2 and TRBJ2-5; D perhaps matches TRBD2 (5 bases). The length of the CDR3 is 15 residues. Germline assignment: CDR1 SGHAT and CDR2 FQNNGV. V was cut by 0 bases and J by 2 bases, with 10 bases left in between. This CDR3 reads CASSLDGIRQETQYF. DNA for the CDR3: TGTGCCAGCAGCTTAGACGGGATCCGACAAGAGACCCAGTACTTC.

The chain uses TRBV29-1 and TRBJ2-7; D call uncertain. The germline gives CDR1 SQVTM, CDR2 ANQGSEA. The ends were cut back, 5 bases at V and 2 bases at J, with 7 bases in the middle. This CDR3 has 11 amino acids. The CDR3 DNA reads as TGCAGCGTTCTACGTGCCTACGAGCAGTACTTC. Protein product: CSVLRAYEQYF.

The chain recombines TRBV6-1 with TRBJ1-3, with D possibly TRBD1 on 6 matching bases. V was cut by 3 bases and J by 7 bases, with 13 bases left in between. The V gene's germline CDR1 is MNHNS and CDR2 SASEGT. The CDR3 runs to 14 residues. Here the CDR3 reads CASSEGGWMNTIYF. CDR3 bases: TGTGCCAGCAGTGAGGGGGGCTGGATGAACACCATATATTTT.

This clonotype occurred a few times. One end of the junction is discordant with germline, which a read error may explain. This chain connects TRBV12-3 or TRBV12-4 to TRBJ2-2, with D perhaps matching TRBD1 (6 bases). CDR3 length: 17 residues. The CDR3 DNA sequence: TGTGCCAGCAGTTTAGAATTAGGGGGTTTTAACAGCGGGGAGCTGTTTTTT. It codes for CASSLELGGFNSGELFF.

V usage is TRBV12-3 or TRBV12-4 and J usage is TRBJ2-7; 8 bases agree with TRBD2. CDR3 length: 14 amino acids. The junction had 8 bases not matched to a gene; V was cut back by 6 bases and J by 4 bases. In DNA form, the CDR3 reads TGTGCCAGCAGGAGAAGCGGGAGAGGGTACGAGCAGTACTTC. This codes for CASRRSGRGYEQYF.

The chain is built from TRBV6-1 and TRBJ1-5; D is unresolved. From germline, CDR1 is MNHNS and CDR2 SASEGT. The CDR3 contains 14 residues. With 5 bases removed from V and 6 bases from J, the gap between germline ends came to 14 bases. CDR3 protein: CASSPNLGTQPQHF. The CDR3 nucleotides are TGTGCCAGCAGTCCGAACCTAGGTACTCAGCCCCAGCATTTT.